This record looks at one T cell receptor beta chain sequence and its context. Its antigen is still unknown. Base quality data are lacking; no much larger clone is found one base away. The sample comes from a study of blood T cell repertoires in COVID-19 (dated by TCRdb to 2020 to 2022). In terms of the full investigation: Collaborator samples came from the United States, Italy and Spain and covered acute and convalescent phases of COVID-19. The repertoires were released in a freely available public database intended as a resource for research on the immune response to SARS-CoV-2. Samples were obtained from the ongoing ImmuneRACE study (first 160 participants) and from some 1,200 subjects provided by 6 global collaborators. The prospective study material was composed of cDNA or gDNA derived from T cells, B-cell-depleted T cells, or PBMCs. Deeply sampled blood TCRbeta repertoires from subjects exposed to, actively infected with, or recovered from COVID-19 were included in the dataset. HLA class I and class II types, where available, came from metadata supplied by the sample provider rather than from assay-based typing. A de-identified subject ID, COVID-19 status, age in years and sex were almost always included in the sample metadata.

Broad study findings and their caveats: Clinical and demographic metadata were provided uncurated, with the amount varying by source and participant.

Participants in the prospective study were aged 18 to 89 years, lived in about two dozen United States geographic areas, and enrolled through a virtual design. To assign participants to cohorts, the prospective study relied on clinical history that participants themselves reported in a screening survey and a study questionnaire. Recovered participants in ImmuneRACE Cohort 3 were defined as having two consecutive negative NP/OP PCR tests, clearance from a healthcare professional, or resolution of symptoms. In the prospective study, mobile phlebotomists collected whole blood, serum and a nasopharyngeal or oropharyngeal swab from each participant. Prospective study participants could optionally give additional blood draws and questionnaires over an approximately two-month period. Before DNA extraction, blood samples from the prospective study were shipped at room temperature or frozen. TCRbeta CDR3 regions were amplified from genomic DNA using the immunoSEQ Assay, a bias-controlled multiplex PCR. The original pipeline was this. Nucleated cell counts per sample were estimated from amplification of reference gene primers within the assay. Sequence reads were collapsed and filtered to measure the absolute abundance of every unique TCRbeta CDR3 rearrangement. For each sample, productive Simpson clonality was calculated by taking the square root of Simpson's diversity index across productive rearrangements. Here the immuneACCESS table is served through TCRdb, limited to in-frame sequences with V and J called. Missing clones are a known gap in these copies; in checked studies unresolved V genes cover under half, and the rest lacks a known reason. V, J and clone size are those of that table, while D and trimming were read from the DNA. This sample is represented by under 200,000 clones; 80% of them were singletons. More than 3% of the sample goes to the ten largest clones.

The sequence derives from a woman aged 60-75 years who had recovered from COVID-19. The specimen was PBMCs or T cells enriched from blood (not recorded which).

The CDR3 region reads CASNPDHRGGYTF. In nucleotide form, the sequence is TGTGCCAGTAACCCTGATCACAGGGGTGGCTACACCTTC. The V gene is TRBV19 and the J gene is TRBJ1-2; TRBD1 agrees with 7 junctional bases. Taken from cysteine to phenylalanine, the CDR3 has 13 residues. The DNA shown is the 39-base CDR3, in frame from base 1. The germline V gene (reference sequence) provides CDR1 LNHDA and CDR2 SQIVND. V loses 7 bases at its end and J loses 7 bases; junction bases beyond the gene matches: 9. When the CDR3 is completed using the reference TRBV19 and TRBJ1-2 genes on either side, the full variable domain is DGGITQSPKYLFRKEGQNVTLSCEQNLNHDAMYWYRQDPGQGLRLIYYSQIVNDFQKGDIAEGYSVSREKKESFPLTVTSAQKNPTAFYLCASNPDHRGGYTFGSGTRLTVV.